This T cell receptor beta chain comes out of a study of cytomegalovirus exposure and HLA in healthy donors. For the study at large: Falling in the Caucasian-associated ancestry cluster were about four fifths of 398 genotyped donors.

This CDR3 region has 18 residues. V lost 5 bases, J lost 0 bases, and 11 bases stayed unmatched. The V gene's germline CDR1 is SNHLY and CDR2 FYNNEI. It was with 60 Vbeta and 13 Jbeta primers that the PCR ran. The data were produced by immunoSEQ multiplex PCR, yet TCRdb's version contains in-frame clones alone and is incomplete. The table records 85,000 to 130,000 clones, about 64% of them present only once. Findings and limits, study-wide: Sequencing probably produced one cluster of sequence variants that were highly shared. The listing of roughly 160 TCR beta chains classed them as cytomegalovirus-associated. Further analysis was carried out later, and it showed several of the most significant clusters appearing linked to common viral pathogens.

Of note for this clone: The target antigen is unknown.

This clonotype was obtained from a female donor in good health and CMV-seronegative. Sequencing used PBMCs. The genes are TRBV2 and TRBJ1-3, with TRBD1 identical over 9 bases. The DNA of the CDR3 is TGTGCCAGCAGTAGGGACAGGGCTGGACCAGGCTCTGGAAACACCATATATTTT. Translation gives CASSRDRAGPGSGNTIYF.